Following are 15 T cell receptor beta chains from one sample sequenced in a study of T-cell memory formation after mild COVID-19. TCRdb called the 5' RACE reads again in MiXCR, with one record for every CDR3 protein. The table shows approximately 100,000 distinct CDR3 sequences, with approximately 12% occurring only once. The material sequenced was PBMCs or a T cell subset sorted from them (not recorded which). The receptors originated from a man aged 18 to 30 who had mild COVID-19 (a few samples of this study predate the infection). Cell type and time point are not known.

The rearrangement joins TRBV5-1 to TRBJ1-1; TRBD1 is a possible D gene (6 bases). This CDR3 has 13 amino acids. From germline, CDR1 is SGHRS and CDR2 YFSETQ. V gave up 5 bases and J gave up 4 bases, with 12 bases separating them. As DNA, the CDR3 is TGCGCCAGCAGGGGGGCGGTGGCCACTGAAGCTTTCTTT. Its protein product is CASRGAVATEAFF.

This clonotype was picked up a small number of times. The CDR3 sequence: CASSLGTGQFEQYF. For the CDR3, the DNA is TGTGCCAGCAGCTTAGGGACAGGGCAGTTCGAGCAGTACTTC. The rearrangement uses TRBV7-2 and TRBJ2-7; 8 bases fit TRBD1. The junction had 5 bases not matched to a gene; V was cut back by 1 base and J by 6 bases. The CDR3 runs to 14 residues. Germline CDR1 is SGHTA and CDR2 is FQGNSA.

This chain connects TRBV20-1 to TRBJ1-1; D is undetermined. The V and J ends lost 6 bases and 3 bases respectively, with 17 bases between them. This CDR3 has 14 residues. CDR1 is DFQATT and CDR2 is SNEGSKA in the germline V gene (reference sequence). The CDR3 loop reads CSASNVARDTEAFF. CDR3 DNA: TGCAGTGCCTCAAACGTCGCCCGGGACACTGAAGCTTTCTTT.

This clonotype was seen only a few times. The rearrangement links TRBV7-3 to TRBJ1-1; possible D gene TRBD1, 5 bases. V was pared by 5 bases and J by 7 bases, with 11 bases between. Germline assignment: CDR1 SGHTA and CDR2 FQGTGA. This CDR3 has 12 amino acids. CDR3: CASSPGGGEAFF. The CDR3 DNA follows: TGTGCCAGCAGCCCCGGCGGGGGTGAAGCTTTCTTT.

The rearrangement links TRBV5-1 to TRBJ2-1; D is perhaps TRBD1 or TRBD2 (6 bases each). The ends were cut back, 1 base at V and 14 bases at J, with 19 bases in the middle. The CDR3 contains 14 residues. Looked up from germline, CDR1 is SGHRS and CDR2 is YFSETQ. CDR3 sequence reads: CASSLWSGAGYKFF. In nucleotides, the CDR3 is TGCGCCAGCAGCTTGTGGTCGGGGGCCGGTTACAAGTTCTTC. The variable domain in full, with the rest retrieved from reference TRBV5-1 and TRBJ2-1, is KAGVTQTPRYLIKTRGQQVTLSCSPISGHRSVSWYQQTPGQGLQFLFEYFSETQRNKGNFPGRFSGRQFSNSRSEMNVSTLELGDSALYLCASSLWSGAGYKFFGPGTRLTVL.

The chain employs TRBV23-1 and TRBJ2-4; D uncertain. TRBV23-1 qualifies as an ORF whose function is uncertain. Trimming took off 5 bases at V and 1 base at J, with 15 bases between the two ends. This CDR3 contains 16 residues. CDR3 nucleotide sequence: TGCGCCAGCAGTTTCCTAAAGAGTGAGGCCAAAAACATTCAGTACTTC. Its protein is CASSFLKSEAKNIQYF.

This chain joins TRBV12-3 or TRBV12-4 and TRBJ2-1; 11 bases fit TRBD2. The CDR3 is 15 amino acids. Trimming at V came to 5 bases and at J to 6 bases, leaving 6 bases not matched to a gene. CDR3 nucleotides: TGTGCCAGCAGTCCCGTTAGCGGGGGGGCCAATGAGCAGTTCTTC. It is translated as CASSPVSGGANEQFF.

This clonotype was seen a handful of times. The V and J genes are TRBV4-2 and TRBJ2-7, with 7 bases matching TRBD1. There are 15 residues in the CDR3. Germline values: CDR1 LGHNA, CDR2 YNFKEQ. Losses at the gene ends were 5 bases for V and 2 bases for J; bases not matched to a gene: 9. In DNA form, the CDR3 reads TGTGCCAGCAGCTCCCGGTTACAGGGGACCTACGAGCAGTACTTC. Residues: CASSSRLQGTYEQYF.

The chain uses TRBV10-2 and TRBJ2-3; the D gene is possibly TRBD1 (6 bases). The germline V and J ends were trimmed by 9 bases and 4 bases, with 14 bases remaining between them. Germline assignment: CDR1 WSHSY and CDR2 SAAADI. The length of the CDR3 is 13 residues. The CDR3 here is CARDSSGADTQYF. The CDR3 coding sequence is TGCGCCAGAGACTCCTCAGGGGCAGATACGCAGTATTTT.

The sample holds a few counts of this clonotype. The chain uses TRBV4-1 and TRBJ2-7; TRBD1 matches at 8 bases. The germline V gene has CDR1 MGHRA and CDR2 YSYEKL. V lost 4 bases and J lost 3; bases outside the gene matches: 17. This CDR3 is 18 amino acids long. The CDR3 DNA reads as TGCGCCAGCAGCCTAGGTCCCGGGACAGGCCTAGAGGGCTACGAGCAGTACTTC. Protein: CASSLGPGTGLEGYEQYF.

V is TRBV4-1 and J is TRBJ1-2; D might be TRBD1 (5 bases). Trimming cost V 4 bases and J 8 bases, with 23 bases left between them. CDR1 MGHRA and CDR2 YSYEKL come from the germline V gene. This CDR3 comprises 16 residues. In DNA form, the CDR3 reads TGCGCCAGCAGCCCCCAACTCGGGCAGGGACGGGACGGCTACACCTTC. Translating gives CASSPQLGQGRDGYTF.

There are many counts of this clonotype. The chain joins TRBV7-6 to TRBJ2-5; TRBD1 matches at 7 bases. V was pared by 5 bases and J by 2 bases, with 5 bases of the junction left unmatched. CDR3 length: 14 residues. CDR1 is SGHVS and CDR2 is FNYEAQ in the germline V gene. CDR3 in amino acids: CASSPLGQQETQYF. In DNA form, the CDR3 reads TGTGCCAGCAGCCCGTTGGGACAGCAAGAGACCCAGTACTTC.

This clonotype has more than one count but fewer than ten. The chain employs TRBV19 and TRBJ1-1; 7 bases map to TRBD1. Looked up from germline, CDR1 is LNHDA and CDR2 is SQIVND (reference sequence). This CDR3 is built from 14 residues. The V gene end was trimmed by 7 bases and the J gene end by 5 bases; junction bases not matched to a gene: 10. CDR3 region: CASTPGQGVTEAFF. The CDR3 region has the DNA TGTGCCAGTACACCCGGGCAGGGGGTTACTGAAGCTTTCTTT.

The rearrangement links TRBV19 to TRBJ2-7; 8 bases line up with TRBD1. The CDR3 totals 17 residues. V gave up 9 bases and J gave up 5 bases; unmatched junction bases: 21. Germline loops: CDR1 LNHDA, CDR2 SQIVND (reference sequence). CDR3 coding DNA: TGTGCCAGCCGACCGGGACAGGTATCTTTTTCGGGCAACGAGCAGTACTTC. Translated: CASRPGQVSFSGNEQYF.

The chain carries TRBV12-3 or TRBV12-4 and TRBJ1-2; D gene ambiguous. The CDR3 extends over 13 amino acids. V lost 6 bases and J 8 bases, leaving 16 bases between the germline ends. The CDR3 DNA reads TGTGCCAGCAGCCCTCTCCCTGGTTACGGCTACACCTTC. This sequence encodes CASSPLPGYGYTF.